Following are 29 T cell receptor beta chains from one sample sequenced in a study of breast tumors, draining lymph nodes, adjacent tissues. One entry per CDR3 protein results from TCRdb running MiXCR on the multiplex PCR reads. The sample has 150,000 to 200,000 distinct CDR3 sequences; approximately 30% are singletons. Axillary draining lymph nodes of breast cancer patients supplied the node samples. Sample: axillary lymph node tissue. The receptor source for this set is a female donor with breast cancer. Some clones in this sample may be carry-over from other donors' samples.

Many counts were recorded for this clonotype. V gene TRBV29-1 combines with J gene TRBJ2-7, with TRBD1 identical over 9 bases. Germline V gives CDR1 SQVTM, CDR2 ANQGSEA. This CDR3 spans 12 amino acids. V lost 6 bases to trimming and J lost 2 bases; unmatched junction nucleotides: 2. Written as DNA, the CDR3 is TGCAGCGTGGGGACAGGGCCCTACGAGCAGTACTTC. Residues: CSVGTGPYEQYF.

Turning to this clonotype: This may arise from a read error, as a much more abundant clone is one base away. The chain joins TRBV6-2 or TRBV6-3 to TRBJ2-1, with 10 positions matching TRBD2. The CDR3 consists of 16 residues. Looked up from germline, CDR1 is MNHEY and CDR2 is SVGEGT. J was trimmed by 6 bases and V by 0 bases; bases with no gene match: 5. CDR3 DNA sequence: TGTGCCAGCAGTTACTCGACACTAGCGGGAACCAATGAGCAGTTCTTC. Residues: CASSYSTLAGTNEQFF.

This clonotype was seen ten or more times. The gene calls are TRBV27 and TRBJ2-7; D is perhaps TRBD2 (6 bases). V shed 5 bases and J shed 4 bases, with 15 bases lying between them. CDR3 length: 14 residues. The germline V gene has CDR1 MNHEY and CDR2 SMNVEV (reference sequence). For the CDR3, the DNA is TGTGCCAGCAGTCCGCGACTAGTCACATACGAGCAGTACTTC. As protein: CASSPRLVTYEQYF.

There are many counts of this clonotype. The chain employs TRBV7-8 and TRBJ2-7; 11 nucleotides agree with TRBD2. The junction had 6 bases not matched to a gene; V was cut back by 5 bases and J by 12 bases. CDR3 size: 12 residues. The V gene's germline CDR1 is SGHVS and CDR2 FQNEAQ. CDR3 protein: CASSPTSGSMYF. The CDR3 nucleotides read TGTGCCAGCAGCCCAACTAGCGGGAGTATGTACTTC. The variable domain in full, with the rest retrieved from reference TRBV7-8 and TRBJ2-7, is GAGVSQSPRYKVAKRGQDVALRCDPISGHVSLFWYQQALGQGPEFLTYFQNEAQLDKSGLPSDRFFAERPEGSVSTLKIQRTQQEDSAVYLCASSPTSGSMYFGPGTRLTVT.

This clonotype appeared many times. The J gene is TRBJ2-7, the V gene TRBV11-2; TRBD2 aligns across 10 bases. This CDR3 spans 15 amino acids. J lost 4 bases, V lost 4 bases, and 7 bases had no gene match. Germline values: CDR1 SGHAT, CDR2 FQNNGV. The CDR3 spells CASSSSGGALYEQYF. CDR3 in DNA: TGTGCCAGCAGCTCTAGCGGGGGTGCCCTGTACGAGCAGTACTTC.

This clonotype was seen a few times. A much larger clone is a single base away; this may be a read error. The CDR3 coding sequence is TGTGCCAGCAGCGTAGATTTTGGCCGATACAATGAGCCGTTCTTC. It is translated as CASSVDFGRYNEPFF. The chain recombines TRBV9 with TRBJ2-1, with unresolved D. CDR3 length: 15 amino acids. The germline V gene encodes CDR1 SGDLS and CDR2 YYNGEE. The full variable domain, completed using reference TRBV9 and TRBJ2-1, is DSGVTQTPKHLITATGQRVTLRCSPRSGDLSVYWYQQSLDQGLQFLIQYYNGEERAKGNILERFSAQQFPDLHSELNLSSLELGDSALYFCASSVDFGRYNEPFFGPGTRLTVL.

V is TRBV20-1 and J is TRBJ2-5, with 11 bases aligning to TRBD2. CDR3 length: 14 residues. The trim removed 3 bases at V and 7 bases at J, leaving 7 bases unmatched. Germline CDR1 reads DFQATT; CDR2 reads SNEGSKA (reference sequence). CDR3 bases: TGCAGTGCTAGCGGTAGCGGGAGGGCCGTGACCCAGTACTTC. Amino acid sequence: CSASGSGRAVTQYF.

Worth noting for this clonotype: Possible read error: a much larger clone is one base away. This chain joins TRBV6-2 or TRBV6-3 and TRBJ2-2; D gene ambiguous. Germline V gives CDR1 MNHEY, CDR2 SVGEGT. The CDR3 sequence is 13 residues long. CDR3 protein: CAGSYRIAGELFF. The CDR3 DNA follows: TGTGCCGGCAGCTACCGTATAGCCGGGGAGCTGTTTTTT.

Remarks on this clonotype: This may be a read error, as it is one base from a much larger clone. This sequence joins TRBV27 and TRBJ2-7; 8 bases fit TRBD1. This CDR3 is built from 14 residues. CDR1 and CDR2 (germline): MNHEY, SMNVEV (reference sequence). This CDR3 reads CASRRTGITYEQHF. CDR3 DNA: TGTGCCAGCAGACGGACAGGGATTACCTACGAGCAGCACTTC.

This clonotype was found many times. The chain couples TRBV5-5 to TRBJ2-1; D perhaps matches TRBD2 (5 bases). CDR1 is SGHKS, CDR2 YYEKEE, per germline (reference sequence). The CDR3 totals 12 residues. Trimming stripped 4 bases from V and 5 bases from J, with 7 bases between. CDR3 residues: CASSRGNNEQFF. The CDR3 nucleotides read TGTGCCAGCAGCAGAGGGAACAATGAGCAGTTCTTC.

The CDR3 protein is CASSNRGLSTGELFF. The CDR3 coding sequence is TGTGCCAGCAGCAACAGGGGGCTGAGCACCGGGGAGCTGTTTTTT. V and J are TRBV28 and TRBJ2-2; 9 bases map to TRBD1. After removal of 6 bases from V and 4 bases from J, the junction contained 6 bases not matched to a gene. The CDR3 length is 15 residues. Germline CDR1 is MDHEN and CDR2 is SYDVKM.

This clonotype came up a few times. V and J are TRBV9 and TRBJ1-1, with TRBD1 matching 7 bases. CDR3 length: 13 residues. V gave up 0 bases and J gave up 5 bases; unmatched junction bases: 1. Germline CDR1 reads SGDLS; CDR2 reads YYNGEE. As DNA, the CDR3 is TGTGCCAGCAGCGTAGGGGACAGAACTGAAGCTTTCTTT. Translating gives CASSVGDRTEAFF.

On this clonotype itself: Lacking the conserved final phenylalanine or tryptophan, this CDR3 likely reflects a read error. The DNA is omitted, as the CDR3 cannot be located on it reliably, and the CDR3 follows TCRdb's listing. The rearrangement links TRBV5-1 to TRBJ1-5. Germline V gene sequence: CDR1 SGHRS, CDR2 YFSETQ. The CDR3 contains 12 residues when both ends are counted. The CDR3: CASSLGDQPHHS.

This clonotype was seen only a few times. J is TRBJ2-1 and V is TRBV5-8; D is possibly TRBD2 (6 bases). Trimming left V 1 base short and J 4 bases short, with 12 bases between. This CDR3 comprises 15 residues. Germline V gives CDR1 SGHTS, CDR2 YDEGEE. The chain's CDR3 is CASSLQAGTYNEQFF. The CDR3 nucleotides read TGTGCCAGCAGCTTGCAGGCGGGAACTTACAATGAGCAGTTCTTC.

This clonotype was seen repeatedly, ten times or more. This chain joins TRBV19 and TRBJ2-7; D is possibly TRBD1 (8 bases). The V end was cut by 6 bases, the J end by 6 bases, with 24 bases between. Germline V lookup: CDR1 LNHDA, CDR2 SQIVND (reference sequence). The CDR3 covers 16 residues. CDR3 nucleotides: TGTGCCAGTAGCCTAGCGGCGCAGACAGGGGTATCCGAGCAGTACTTC. Translated: CASSLAAQTGVSEQYF.

This clonotype was seen repeatedly, ten times or more. The gene calls are TRBV12-5 and TRBJ2-1; 9 bases line up with TRBD2. This CDR3 has 17 amino acids. In germline, CDR1 is LGHNT, CDR2 FRNRAP. V dropped 1 base and J dropped 3; count of bases not matched to a gene: 7. The CDR3 DNA sequence: TGTGCTAGTGGTTTGGAGGTAGCGGGAGCCGACTACAATGAGCAGTTCTTC. This gives the protein CASGLEVAGADYNEQFF.

The chain carries TRBV13 and TRBJ2-1, with 8 bases lining up with TRBD2. Germline loops: CDR1 PRHDT, CDR2 FYEKMQ (reference sequence). CDR3 length: 17 amino acids. V lost 5 bases, J lost 12 bases, and 21 bases stayed unmatched. The CDR3 bases are TGTGCCAGCAGCCGAATACAGCGGGAGTCCGGCACAGATACGCAGTTCTTC. Its translation is CASSRIQRESGTDTQFF.

This clonotype was recorded at least ten times. This chain links TRBV20-1 with TRBJ2-3, with 10 bases matching TRBD2. CDR1 is DFQATT, CDR2 SNEGSKA, per germline (reference sequence). V was pared by 2 bases and J by 2 bases, with 4 bases of the junction left unmatched. The CDR3 sequence is 15 residues long. The CDR3 sequence: CSARPGLAHTDTQYF. The CDR3 bases are TGCAGTGCTAGACCGGGACTAGCGCACACAGATACGCAGTATTTT.

This clonotype occurred many times. V and J are TRBV28 and TRBJ2-3; D unclear. Germline V gene lookup returns CDR1 MDHEN and CDR2 SYDVKM. V shed 3 bases and J shed 9 bases, with 10 bases lying between them. The length of the CDR3 is 12 residues. The CDR3 loop is CASSFPSRTQYF. For the CDR3, the DNA is TGTGCCAGCAGTTTTCCATCCAGAACGCAGTATTTT. The full variable domain, with the rest looked up from reference TRBV28 and TRBJ2-3, is DVKVTQSSRYLVKRTGEKVFLECVQDMDHENMFWYRQDPGLGLRLIYFSYDVKMKEKGDIPEGYSVSREKKERFSLILESASTNQTSMYLCASSFPSRTQYFGPGTRLTVL.

V and J are TRBV6-1 and TRBJ1-2; D gene unclear. This CDR3 contains 14 residues. Germline V gene lookup returns CDR1 MNHNS and CDR2 SASEGT. The V end lost 10 bases, the J end lost 12 bases, and 27 bases lay between the germline ends. This chain's CDR3 is CAIFNPLLESGNTF. The DNA for the CDR3 is TGTGCCATCTTTAACCCACTTTTGGAATCTGGAAACACCTTC.

The sample holds many counts of this clonotype. The DNA for the CDR3 is TGTGCCAGCTCACCAAGCTGGGGCGCGGGCAATGAGCAGTTCTTC. It translates to CASSPSWGAGNEQFF. The chain links TRBV18 to TRBJ2-1; D is perhaps TRBD1 or TRBD2 (5 bases each). The CDR3 runs 15 residues. Germline assignment: CDR1 KGHSH and CDR2 LQKENI. Trimming took 2 bases from V and 6 from J, leaving 14 bases between them.

V usage is TRBV28 and J usage is TRBJ1-5; maybe TRBD1 (5 bases). Between the trimmed V and J ends, which lost 9 bases and 2 bases, there was a span of 17 bases. The CDR3 contains 15 residues. Germline V gives CDR1 MDHEN, CDR2 SYDVKM. The CDR3: CASRPLLGGNQPQHF. Here the CDR3 DNA reads TGTGCCAGTAGACCCTTATTAGGGGGCAATCAGCCCCAGCATTTT.

This clonotype was counted many times. The V gene is TRBV7-9, the J gene TRBJ2-1, with TRBD2 matching over 7 bases. Losses at the gene ends were 10 bases for V and 7 bases for J; bases not matched to a gene: 7. CDR1 and CDR2 (germline): SEHNR, FQNEAQ (reference sequence). The CDR3 contains 12 residues. The CDR3, as DNA: TGTGCCACGCCGGGGGGTAAGAATGAGCAGTTCTTC. It yields the protein CATPGGKNEQFF.

The gene calls are TRBV20-1 and TRBJ1-5; TRBD1 aligns across 7 bases. Trimming at V came to 0 bases and at J to 1 base, leaving 3 bases not matched to a gene. CDR1 and CDR2 (germline): DFQATT, SNEGSKA (reference sequence). The length of the CDR3 is 15 residues. This chain's CDR3 is CSAREDRWSNQPQHF. The CDR3 DNA follows: TGCAGTGCTAGAGAGGACAGGTGGAGCAATCAGCCCCAGCATTTT.

The sample holds a few counts of this clonotype. Relative to the germline gene, one junction end is altered; a read error may explain this. The genes are TRBV28 and TRBJ2-1, with TRBD2 identical over 13 bases. Germline V gene sequence: CDR1 MDHEN, CDR2 SYDVKM. The CDR3 runs 12 residues. The CDR3 is CASSVPGLAGIF. The CDR3 DNA sequence: TGTGCCAGCAGTGTACCGGGACTAGCGGGGATCTTC.

The CDR3 bases are TGTGCCAGCAGCCGGAACGGGGACCGAGCTGACACCTTC. Protein sequence: CASSRNGDRADTF. The V call is TRBV5-4, the J call TRBJ1-2; a weak D match, TRBD1 (5 bases). V was trimmed by 4 bases and J by 12 bases, leaving 19 bases between them. Germline V gene data show CDR1 as SGHNT and CDR2 as YYREEE (reference sequence). This CDR3 contains 13 residues.

This clonotype has ten or more counts. The V gene is TRBV28, the J gene TRBJ1-5, with 7 bases aligning to TRBD1. In germline, CDR1 is MDHEN, CDR2 SYDVKM. This CDR3 is 15 amino acids long. V lost 4 bases to trimming and J lost 8 bases; unmatched junction nucleotides: 11. CDR3 sequence (DNA): TGTGCCAGCAGTTCGCTATACCCCGGGACAGAGCCCCAGCATTTT. This gives the protein CASSSLYPGTEPQHF. The variable domain in full, completed from reference TRBV28 and TRBJ1-5, reads DVKVTQSSRYLVKRTGEKVFLECVQDMDHENMFWYRQDPGLGLRLIYFSYDVKMKEKGDIPEGYSVSREKKERFSLILESASTNQTSMYLCASSSLYPGTEPQHFGDGTRLSIL.

The table lists this clonotype with a few counts. The V gene is TRBV20-1, the J gene TRBJ2-4, with D perhaps matching TRBD1 or TRBD2 (5 bases each). The CDR3 is 14 residues long. Germline V gene sequence: CDR1 DFQATT, CDR2 SNEGSKA (reference sequence). V gave up 6 bases and J gave up 0 bases, with 12 bases separating them. The CDR3: CSAPGPLAKNIQYF. The CDR3 bases are TGCAGTGCCCCGGGACCGCTAGCCAAAAACATTCAGTACTTC.

This clonotype was detected only a few times. Being one base from a much bigger clone, this may be a read error. This rearrangement joins TRBV20-1 to TRBJ2-7, with 8 bases fitting TRBD2. The CDR3 covers 15 residues. The trim removed 5 bases at V and 2 bases at J, leaving 11 bases unmatched. CDR1 DFQATT and CDR2 SNEGSKA come from the germline V gene (reference sequence). In DNA form, the CDR3 reads TGCAGTGCTGGCTCCGGCGGAGCGGGAGCCTACGAGCAGTACTTC. Amino acid sequence: CSAGSGGAGAYEQYF.